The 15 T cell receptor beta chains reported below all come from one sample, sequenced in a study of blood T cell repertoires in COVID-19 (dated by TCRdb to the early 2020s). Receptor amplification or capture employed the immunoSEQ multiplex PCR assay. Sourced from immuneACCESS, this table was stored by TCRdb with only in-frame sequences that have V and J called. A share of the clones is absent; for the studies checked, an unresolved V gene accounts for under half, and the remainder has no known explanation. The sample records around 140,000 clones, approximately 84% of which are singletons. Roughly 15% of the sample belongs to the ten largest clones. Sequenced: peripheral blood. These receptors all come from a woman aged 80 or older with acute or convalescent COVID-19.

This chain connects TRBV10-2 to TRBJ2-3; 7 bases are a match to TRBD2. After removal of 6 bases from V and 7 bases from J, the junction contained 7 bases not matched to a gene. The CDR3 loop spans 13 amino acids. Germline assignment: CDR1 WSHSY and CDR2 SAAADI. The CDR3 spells CASREVGTNTQYF. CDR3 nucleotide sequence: TGCGCCAGCAGAGAGGTCGGGACTAATACGCAGTATTTT.

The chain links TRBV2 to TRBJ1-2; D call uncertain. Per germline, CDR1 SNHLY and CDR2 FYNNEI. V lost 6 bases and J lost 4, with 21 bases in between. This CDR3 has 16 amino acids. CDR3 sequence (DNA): TGTGCCAGCAGCAAGATCGTAGGAGAGGCAGCCTATGGCTACACCTTC. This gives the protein CASSKIVGEAAYGYTF.

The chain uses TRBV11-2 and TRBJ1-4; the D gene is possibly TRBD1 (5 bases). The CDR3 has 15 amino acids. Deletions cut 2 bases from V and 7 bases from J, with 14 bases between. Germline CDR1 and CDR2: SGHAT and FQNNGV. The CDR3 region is CASSLMGRGSEKLFF. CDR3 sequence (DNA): TGTGCCAGCAGCTTAATGGGACGGGGGAGTGAAAAACTGTTTTTT.

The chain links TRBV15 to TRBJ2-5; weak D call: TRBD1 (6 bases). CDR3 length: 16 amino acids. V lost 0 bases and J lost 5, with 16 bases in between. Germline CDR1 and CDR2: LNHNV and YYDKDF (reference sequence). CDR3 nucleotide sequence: TGTGCCACCAGCAGAGAGTCTTTGAGGGGGTGGGAGACCCAGTACTTC. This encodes CATSRESLRGWETQYF.

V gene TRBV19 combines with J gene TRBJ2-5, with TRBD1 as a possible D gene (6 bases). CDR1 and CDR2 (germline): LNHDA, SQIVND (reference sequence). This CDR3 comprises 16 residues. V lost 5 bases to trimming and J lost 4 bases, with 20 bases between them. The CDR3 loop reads CASSVLLDRGGETQYF. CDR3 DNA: TGTGCCAGTAGTGTTCTCTTAGACAGAGGGGGAGAGACCCAGTACTTC.

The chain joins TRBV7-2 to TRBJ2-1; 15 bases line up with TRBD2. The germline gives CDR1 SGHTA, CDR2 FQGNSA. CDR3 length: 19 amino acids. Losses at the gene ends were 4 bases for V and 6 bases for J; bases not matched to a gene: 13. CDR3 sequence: CASSSGGGTSGRSRNEQFF. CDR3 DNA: TGTGCCAGCAGCTCCGGGGGCGGGACTAGCGGGAGGTCTCGCAATGAGCAGTTCTTC.

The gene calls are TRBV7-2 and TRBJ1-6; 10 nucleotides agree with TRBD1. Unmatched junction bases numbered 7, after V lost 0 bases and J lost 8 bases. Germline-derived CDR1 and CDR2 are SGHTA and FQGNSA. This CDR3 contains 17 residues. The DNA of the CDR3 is TGTGCCAGCAGCTTAGCGGTTGGGACAGGGGTGGATTCACCCCTCCACTTT. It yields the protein CASSLAVGTGVDSPLHF.

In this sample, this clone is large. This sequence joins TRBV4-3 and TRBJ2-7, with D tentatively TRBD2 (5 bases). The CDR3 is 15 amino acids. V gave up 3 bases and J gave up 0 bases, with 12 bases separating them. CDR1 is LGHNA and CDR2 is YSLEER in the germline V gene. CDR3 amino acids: CASSQSGESSYEQYF. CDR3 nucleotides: TGCGCCAGCAGCCAGAGCGGCGAAAGCTCCTACGAGCAGTACTTC.

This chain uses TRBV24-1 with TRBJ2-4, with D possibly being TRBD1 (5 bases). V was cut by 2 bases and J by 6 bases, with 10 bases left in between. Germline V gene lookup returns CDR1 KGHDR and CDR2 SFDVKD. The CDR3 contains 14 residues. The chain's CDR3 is CATSDYDSINIQYF. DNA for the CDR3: TGTGCCACCAGTGATTACGACAGCATAAACATTCAGTACTTC.

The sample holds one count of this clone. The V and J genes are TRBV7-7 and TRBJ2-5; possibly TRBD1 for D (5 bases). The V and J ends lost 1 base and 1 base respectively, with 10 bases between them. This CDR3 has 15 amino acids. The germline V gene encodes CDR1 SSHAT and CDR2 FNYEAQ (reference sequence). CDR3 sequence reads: CASSLGVGPQETQYF. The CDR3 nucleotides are TGTGCCAGCAGCTTAGGGGTGGGGCCCCAAGAGACCCAGTACTTC.

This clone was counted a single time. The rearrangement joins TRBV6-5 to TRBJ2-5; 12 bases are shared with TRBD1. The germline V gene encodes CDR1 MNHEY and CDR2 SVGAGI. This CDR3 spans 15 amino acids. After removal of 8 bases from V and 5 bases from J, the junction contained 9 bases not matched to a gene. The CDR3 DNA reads TGTGCCAGCGAGGCCGGGACAGGGGGCTTGGAGACCCAGTACTTC. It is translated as CASEAGTGGLETQYF.

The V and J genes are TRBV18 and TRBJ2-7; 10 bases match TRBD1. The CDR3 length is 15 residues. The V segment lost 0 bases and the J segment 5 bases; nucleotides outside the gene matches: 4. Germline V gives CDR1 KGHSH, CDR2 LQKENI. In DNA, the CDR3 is TGTGCCAGCTCACCACCCCTGGACAGGGGGAACGAGCAGTACTTC. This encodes CASSPPLDRGNEQYF.

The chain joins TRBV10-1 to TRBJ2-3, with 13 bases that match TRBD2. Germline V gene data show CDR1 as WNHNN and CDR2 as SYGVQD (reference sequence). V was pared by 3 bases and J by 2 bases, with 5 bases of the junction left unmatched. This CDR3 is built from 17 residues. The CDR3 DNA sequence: TGCGCCAGCAGTGACTCTGGGACTAGCGGGAACACAGATACGCAGTATTTT. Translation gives CASSDSGTSGNTDTQYF.

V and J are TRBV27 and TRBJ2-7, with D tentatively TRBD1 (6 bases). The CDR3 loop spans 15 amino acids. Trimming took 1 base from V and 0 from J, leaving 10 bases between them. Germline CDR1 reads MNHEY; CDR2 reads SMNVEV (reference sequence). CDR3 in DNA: TGTGCCAGCAGTTTATACAGGGCGGGCTCCTACGAGCAGTACTTC. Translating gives CASSLYRAGSYEQYF.

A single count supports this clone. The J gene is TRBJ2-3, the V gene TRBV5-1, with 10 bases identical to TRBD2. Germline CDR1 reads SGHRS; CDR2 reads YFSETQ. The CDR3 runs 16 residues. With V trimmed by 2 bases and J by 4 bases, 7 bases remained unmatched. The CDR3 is CASSFVLAGGSDTQYF. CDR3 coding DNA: TGCGCCAGCAGCTTTGTCTTAGCGGGGGGTTCAGATACGCAGTATTTT.